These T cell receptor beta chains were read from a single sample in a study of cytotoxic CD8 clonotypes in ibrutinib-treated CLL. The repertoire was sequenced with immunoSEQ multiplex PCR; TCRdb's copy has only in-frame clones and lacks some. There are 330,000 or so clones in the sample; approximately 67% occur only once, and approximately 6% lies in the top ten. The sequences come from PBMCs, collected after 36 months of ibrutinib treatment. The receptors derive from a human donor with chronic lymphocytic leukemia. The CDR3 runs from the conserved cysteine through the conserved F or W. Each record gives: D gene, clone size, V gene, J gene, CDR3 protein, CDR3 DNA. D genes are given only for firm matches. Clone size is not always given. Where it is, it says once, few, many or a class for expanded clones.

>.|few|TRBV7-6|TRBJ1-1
CASSLVRGGMSFF
TGTGCCAGCAGCTTAGTTAGAGGGGGAATGTCTTTCTTT
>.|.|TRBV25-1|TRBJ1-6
CASGSGVVGSPLHF
TGTGCCAGCGGCTCAGGTGTAGTAGGGTCACCCCTCCACTTT
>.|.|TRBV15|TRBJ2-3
CATSRDQGDTQYF
TGTGCCACCAGCAGAGATCAAGGTGATACGCAGTATTTT
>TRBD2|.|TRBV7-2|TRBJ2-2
CASSLASLTSGRVSGNTGELFF
TGTGCCAGCAGCTTAGCGTCCTTGACTAGCGGGAGAGTAAGTGGGAACACCGGGGAGCTGTTTTTT
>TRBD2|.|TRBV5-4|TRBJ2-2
CASSLEAGATGELFF
TGTGCCAGCAGCTTGGAGGCGGGAGCCACCGGGGAGCTGTTTTTT
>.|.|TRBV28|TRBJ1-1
CASSLRESVEAFF
TGTGCCAGCAGTTTACGCGAGTCCGTTGAAGCTTTCTTT
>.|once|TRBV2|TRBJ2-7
CSLRGVPSYEQYF
TGTTCGCTACGTGGAGTTCCTTCCTACGAGCAGTACTTC
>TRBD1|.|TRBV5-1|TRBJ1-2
CASSLEPGGYGYTF
TGCGCCAGCAGCTTGGAACCAGGGGGCTATGGCTACACCTTC
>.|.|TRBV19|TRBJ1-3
CASTLGRRASGNTIYF
TGTGCCAGTACCCTTGGAAGGAGGGCCTCTGGAAACACCATATATTTT
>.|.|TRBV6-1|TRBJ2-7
CASSRQVTYEQYF
TGTGCCAGCAGCAGACAGGTTACCTACGAGCAGTACTTC
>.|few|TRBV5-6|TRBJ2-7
CASSLMGEQYF
TGTGCCAGCAGCCTGATGGGCGAGCAGTACTTC
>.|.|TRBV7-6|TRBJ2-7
CASSPGPNYEQYF
TGTGCCAGCAGCCCCGGGCCTAACTACGAGCAGTACTTC
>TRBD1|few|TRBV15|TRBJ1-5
CATSRGTGNNQPQHF
TGTGCCACCAGCAGGGGGACAGGGAACAATCAGCCCCAGCATTTT
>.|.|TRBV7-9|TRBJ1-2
CASSFGTDDYGYTF
TGTGCCAGCAGCTTTGGGACCGATGACTATGGCTACACCTTC
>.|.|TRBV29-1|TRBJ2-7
CSVNPAGSYEQYF
TGCAGCGTCAATCCCGCAGGGTCATACGAGCAGTACTTC
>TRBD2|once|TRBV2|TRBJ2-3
CASSEVWRGSTDTQYF
TGTGCCAGCAGTGAAGTCTGGCGGGGGAGCACAGATACGCAGTATTTT
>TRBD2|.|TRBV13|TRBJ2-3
CVSSFGGRAADTQYF
TGTGTCAGCAGCTTTGGCGGGAGGGCCGCAGATACGCAGTATTTT
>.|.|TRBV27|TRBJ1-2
CASTKTGTPMGYTF
TGTGCCAGCACCAAAACCGGGACACCGATGGGCTACACCTTC
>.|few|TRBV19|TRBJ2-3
CASSITGYGSSTDTQYF
TGTGCCAGTAGTATCACAGGGTACGGGTCCAGCACAGATACGCAGTATTTT
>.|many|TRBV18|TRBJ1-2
CASSHSLYGYTF
TGTGCCAGCTCCCACTCCCTCTATGGCTACACCTTC
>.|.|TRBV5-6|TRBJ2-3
CASSLERDVTDTQYF
TGTGCCAGCAGCTTGGAACGGGATGTCACAGATACGCAGTATTTT
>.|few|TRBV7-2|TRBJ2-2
CASSLVPGELFF
TGTGCCAGCAGCTTGGTGCCCGGGGAGCTGTTTTTT
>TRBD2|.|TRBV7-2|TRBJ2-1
CASSLDAGDYNEQFF
TGTGCCAGCAGCTTAGACGCGGGAGATTACAATGAGCAGTTCTTC
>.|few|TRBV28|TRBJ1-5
CASRVTDRPQHF
TGTGCCAGCAGAGTGACGGATCGACCCCAGCATTTT
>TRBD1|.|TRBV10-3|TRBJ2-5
CAISEGQGRQTQYF
TGTGCCATCAGTGAGGGACAGGGTAGACAGACCCAGTACTTC
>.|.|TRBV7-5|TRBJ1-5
CVRSRISKDQEGNQPQHF
TGTGTCAGAAGCCGCATATCGAAGGATCAAGAGGGCAATCAGCCCCAGCATTTT
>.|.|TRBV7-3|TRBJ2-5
CASSLELAAQETQYF
TGTGCCAGCAGCTTGGAGTTGGCGGCCCAAGAGACCCAGTACTTC
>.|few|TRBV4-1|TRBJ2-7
CASSQRASADAYEQYF
TGCGCCAGCAGCCAAAGGGCGTCAGCCGACGCCTACGAGCAGTACTTC
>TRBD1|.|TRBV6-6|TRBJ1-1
CASSYIDRGLAFF
TGTGCCAGCAGTTACATCGACAGGGGGCTTGCTTTCTTT
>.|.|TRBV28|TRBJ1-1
CASSLQGLAFF
TGTGCCAGCAGTTTACAGGGGCTCGCTTTCTTT
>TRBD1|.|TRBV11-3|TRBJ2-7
CASSSTGSYEQYF
TGTGCCAGCAGCTCGACAGGGTCCTACGAGCAGTACTTC
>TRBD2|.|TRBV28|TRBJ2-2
CASSPGLAIGELFF
TGTGCCAGCAGTCCCGGACTAGCTATCGGGGAGCTGTTTTTT
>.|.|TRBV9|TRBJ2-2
CASSVRDRFTGELFF
TGTGCCAGCAGCGTCCGGGACCGATTCACCGGGGAGCTGTTTTTT
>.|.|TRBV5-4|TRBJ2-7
CASSSGTASYEQYF
TGTGCCAGCAGCTCCGGGACGGCCTCCTACGAGCAGTACTTC
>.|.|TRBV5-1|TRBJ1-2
CASSPARTWDGYTF
TGCGCCAGCAGCCCGGCCAGGACGTGGGACGGCTACACCTTC
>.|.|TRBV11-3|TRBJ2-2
CASSLGGKANTGELFF
TGTGCCAGCAGCTTAGGTGGCAAAGCGAACACCGGGGAGCTGTTTTTT
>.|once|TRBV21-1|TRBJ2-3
CASSFYTDTQYF
TGTGCCAGCAGCTTCTACACAGATACGCAGTATTTT
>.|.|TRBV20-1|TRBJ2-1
CSARLVNEQFF
TGCAGTGCTAGACTAGTCAATGAGCAGTTCTTC